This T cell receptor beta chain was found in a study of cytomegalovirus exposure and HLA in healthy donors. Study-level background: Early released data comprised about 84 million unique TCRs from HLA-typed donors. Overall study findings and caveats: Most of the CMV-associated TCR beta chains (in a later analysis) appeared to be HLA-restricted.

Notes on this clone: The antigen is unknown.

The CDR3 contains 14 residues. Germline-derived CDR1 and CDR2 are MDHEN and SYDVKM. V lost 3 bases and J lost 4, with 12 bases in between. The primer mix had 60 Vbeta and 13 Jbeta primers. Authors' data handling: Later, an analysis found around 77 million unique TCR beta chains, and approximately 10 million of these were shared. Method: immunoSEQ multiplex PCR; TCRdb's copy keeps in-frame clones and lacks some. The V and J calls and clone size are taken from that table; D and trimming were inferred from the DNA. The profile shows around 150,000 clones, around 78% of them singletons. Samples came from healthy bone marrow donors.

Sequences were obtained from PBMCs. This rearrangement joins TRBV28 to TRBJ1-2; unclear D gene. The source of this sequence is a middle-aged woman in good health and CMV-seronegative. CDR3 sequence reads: CASSFPGEAYGYTF. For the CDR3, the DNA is TGTGCCAGCAGTTTCCCGGGAGAAGCCTATGGCTACACCTTC.